This is a list of T cell receptor beta chains from one sample in a study of blood T cell repertoires in COVID-19. Here immunoSEQ multiplex PCR was the method, and the copy in TCRdb shows in-frame clones only, minus some. The sample comprises 310,000 or so clones, approximately 89% of which are singletons, and over 9% rests with the top ten. Specimen: PBMCs or T cells enriched from blood (not recorded which). These receptors all stem from a woman aged 40 to 50 who had recovered from COVID-19. The CDR3 runs from the conserved cysteine through the conserved F or W. Each record gives: V gene, CDR3 length, D gene, J gene, clone size, CDR3 DNA, CDR3 protein. The D gene is left open where the match is weak. Size is omitted from some rows. Given values are once, few, many or a class for expanded clones.

TRBV18,18,TRBD1,TRBJ2-1,-,TGTGCCAGCTCACTCCGCCCCCAACAGGGGGCAGATCGCAATGAGCAGTTCTTC,CASSLRPQQGADRNEQFF
TRBV5-6,15,-,TRBJ1-2,-,TGTGCCAGCAGCCCCCCCTGGGGGGGCTCCGCTGGCTACACCTTC,CASSPPWGGSAGYTF
TRBV2,14,TRBD2,TRBJ2-7,-,TGTGCCAGCAGAGCTAGCGGGGGGGCCTACGAGCAGTACTTC,CASRASGGAYEQYF
TRBV21-1,19,-,TRBJ1-6,-,TGTGCCAGCAACCCAAAGAGCGTTAGCCCCAGGAGGTCGACTTCACCCCTCCACTTT,CASNPKSVSPRRSTSPLHF
TRBV20-1,11,-,TRBJ2-5,-,TGCAGTGCTAGATACATGGAGACCCAGTACTTC,CSARYMETQYF
TRBV6-5,15,-,TRBJ1-1,-,TGTGCCAGCAGTTATAGGTACGGGGAGAACACTGAAGCTTTCTTT,CASSYRYGENTEAFF
TRBV18,15,TRBD2,TRBJ2-7,once,TGTGCCAGCTCACAAGGACTAGCGGGGGCCACGGAGCAGTACTTC,CASSQGLAGATEQYF
TRBV30,12,TRBD2,TRBJ2-3,-,TGTGCCTGGAGGACTAGCCAGGATACGCAGTATTTT,CAWRTSQDTQYF
TRBV9,13,-,TRBJ1-2,-,TGTGCCAGCAGCGTAGTGGGGGCGCGGGGCTACACCTTC,CASSVVGARGYTF
TRBV13,13,-,TRBJ2-7,once,TGTGCCAGCAGCTCCCCCAGCTCCTACGAGCAGTACTTC,CASSSPSSYEQYF
TRBV5-1,16,TRBD2,TRBJ2-1,-,TGCGCCAGCAGCTTGGAGGGGACTAGCGGCTACAATGAGCAGTTCTTC,CASSLEGTSGYNEQFF
TRBV13,12,-,TRBJ1-1,-,TGTGCCAGCAGCCCTCGAGGAGGGGAAGCTTTCTTT,CASSPRGGEAFF
TRBV6-4,17,TRBD1,TRBJ2-5,-,TGTGCCAGCAGGGGGGGCTGTCCGGGACAGGCACAAGAGACCCAGTACTTC,CASRGGCPGQAQETQYF
TRBV10-1,15,TRBD1,TRBJ1-3,-,TGCGCCAGCAGCCGGGACAGGGGGGCTGGAAACACCATATATTTT,CASSRDRGAGNTIYF
TRBV30,18,-,TRBJ1-1,-,TGTGCCTGGAAATCATCTAGCGGGACATCGAAAGAACGGACTGAAGCTTTCTTT,CAWKSSSGTSKERTEAFF
TRBV19,15,-,TRBJ2-1,-,TGTGCCAGTAGTCCCATGGCGGGGTCCTACAATGAGCAGTTCTTC,CASSPMAGSYNEQFF
TRBV11-2,16,TRBD1,TRBJ2-2,-,TGTGCCAGCAGCTTGCCGGGACAGCCGAACACCGGGGAGCTGTTTTTT,CASSLPGQPNTGELFF
TRBV28,12,-,TRBJ1-2,few,TGTGCCAGCAGCTGGCAGTCCTATGGCTACACCTTC,CASSWQSYGYTF
TRBV7-2,16,TRBD2,TRBJ2-5,-,TGTGCCAGCAGGGAGGGTCTAGCGGGAGGAGCCGAGACCCAGTACTTC,CASREGLAGGAETQYF
TRBV2,13,TRBD2,TRBJ2-7,-,TGTGCCAGCAGTTGGGAGGGTGCGTACGAGCAGTACTTC,CASSWEGAYEQYF
TRBV7-9,15,-,TRBJ2-1,-,TGTGCCAGCAGCCACCACCGGCAACGAGGAAATGAGCAGTTCTTC,CASSHHRQRGNEQFF
TRBV5-1,16,TRBD2,TRBJ2-1,once,TGCGCCAGCAGCTTGGGACTAGCGGGGGCCTACAATGAGCAGTTCTTC,CASSLGLAGAYNEQFF
TRBV11-2,15,-,TRBJ2-1,-,TGTGCCAGCAAAACCCGCGTGGGGCCTGGGGATGAGCAGTTCTTC,CASKTRVGPGDEQFF
TRBV4-1,16,-,TRBJ2-7,-,TGCGCCAGCAGCCAAGCCCAATCTGGCGGGTCCTACGAGCAGTACTTC,CASSQAQSGGSYEQYF
TRBV20-1,14,-,TRBJ1-1,-,TGCAGTGCTAGTCCTCCCGCCAGGAACACTGAAGCTTTCTTT,CSASPPARNTEAFF
TRBV27,13,-,TRBJ1-2,once,TGTGCCAGCAGTTCAGGGATCAACTATGGCTACACCTTC,CASSSGINYGYTF
TRBV12-5,11,-,TRBJ1-5,-,TGTGCTAGTGGCCCTTTCTCGCCCCAGCATTTT,CASGPFSPQHF
TRBV7-3,13,TRBD2,TRBJ2-7,-,TGTGCCAGCAGCCTGGGACTAGTAGGCGAGCAGTACTTC,CASSLGLVGEQYF
TRBV4-3,16,-,TRBJ2-7,-,TGCGCCAGCAGCCAAGATCAGAGGGGGGGCAACTACGAGCAGTACTTC,CASSQDQRGGNYEQYF
TRBV30,11,-,TRBJ1-1,once,TGTGCCTGGAGACAGAACACTGAAGCTTTCTTT,CAWRQNTEAFF
TRBV11-3,15,-,TRBJ2-2,-,TGTGCCAGCAGCCCGTCAGGGGCGGGCACCGGGGAGCTGTTTTTT,CASSPSGAGTGELFF
TRBV28,14,-,TRBJ2-7,-,TGTGCCAGCAGCCTTGGACAGAAGTCCTACGAGCAGTACTTC,CASSLGQKSYEQYF
TRBV7-2,15,-,TRBJ2-7,-,TGTGCCAGCAGCTTACAGGGTACCCTCTCCTACGAGCAGTACTTC,CASSLQGTLSYEQYF
TRBV11-2,14,-,TRBJ2-5,once,TGTGCCAGCAGCTTAGCTCGGGCGGGGAAGACCCAGTACTTC,CASSLARAGKTQYF
TRBV4-3,15,TRBD2,TRBJ2-7,-,TGCGCCAGCAGCCAGGGACTAGCGGGGGCCTACGAGCAGTACTTC,CASSQGLAGAYEQYF
TRBV7-8,18,-,TRBJ2-1,-,TGTGCCAGCAGCTTAGCGGGTATCGGTGGAGTGCGGTCCATTGAGCAGTTCTTC,CASSLAGIGGVRSIEQFF
TRBV15,16,-,TRBJ2-1,once,TGTGCCACCAGCAGCTACAAGCGGGCGCAGGACAATGAGCAGTTCTTC,CATSSYKRAQDNEQFF
TRBV21-1,15,-,TRBJ1-2,once,TGTGCCAGCACCCTACGGGACAGGGGGCGGGATGGCTACACCTTC,CASTLRDRGRDGYTF
TRBV7-6,13,-,TRBJ2-7,-,TGTGCCAGCACCCCCGGTTCGACGGGGGAGCAGTACTTC,CASTPGSTGEQYF
TRBV6-5,14,TRBD1,TRBJ1-2,-,TGTGCCAGCTCCTCGACAGGGCAAGCCTATGGCTACACCTTC,CASSSTGQAYGYTF
TRBV15,19,TRBD1,TRBJ2-5,-,TGTGCCACCAGCAGAAGATTTAGTAACCGGGACAGGGGGCGAGAGACCCAGTACTTC,CATSRRFSNRDRGRETQYF
TRBV5-6,14,TRBD2,TRBJ2-7,-,TGTGCCAGCAGCTCGAGCGGGAGAAGATACGAGCAGTACTTC,CASSSSGRRYEQYF
TRBV19,15,-,TRBJ2-2,once,TGTGCCAGTGCCCTCCGGGACTTGAACACCGGGGAGCTGTTTTTT,CASALRDLNTGELFF
TRBV13,16,-,TRBJ2-3,-,TGTGCCAGCAGCTCCCGGACAGAGCCTAGCACAGATACGCAGTATTTT,CASSSRTEPSTDTQYF
TRBV21-1,18,-,TRBJ2-5,few,TGTGCCAGCAGCAAAAGGAACCTAGCGGGAGAAAACAAAGAGACCCAGTACTTC,CASSKRNLAGENKETQYF
TRBV5-6,11,-,TRBJ2-1,-,TGTGCCAGCAGCTATCAGACATCTCAGTTCTTC,CASSYQTSQFF